The sequence of this TCR beta chain was determined in a study of cytomegalovirus exposure and HLA in healthy donors (dated 2017 in TCRdb). Regarding the study in general: An earlier analysis of about 530 of the donors reported around 280 Gb of sequence data and around 110 million unique TCR beta sequences obtained from approximately 180 million T cells. An early release that covered several hundred HLA-typed donors contained about 300 gigabases of sequencing data and 80 million or so unique TCR sequences. The genetic ancestry cluster associated with self-reported Caucasian donors included 81% of the roughly 390 genotyped donors. The study aimed to test whether signatures of past pathogen exposure could be identified by cataloging public T cell receptors. The study used immunosequencing to profile the T cell repertoires of more than 650 subjects and linked those repertoires to cytomegalovirus serostatus. Besides the first cohort of around 670 subjects, a separate validation cohort made up of 120 different subjects was used. To predict cytomegalovirus infection status, the study brought together high-throughput TCR immunosequencing, statistical association of individual TCRs with disease status, and machine learning. A later analysis re-examined previously published TCR beta repertoires from 610 or so donors and added high-resolution HLA genotyping to investigate patterns of TCR occurrence. The later analysis used no new phenotypic data to find candidate immune exposures, relying instead on TCR beta sequences and their occurrence across donors. An earlier analysis of 587 of the donors used high-throughput TCR beta sequencing to judge whether each TCR beta V gene segment behaved as functional or pseudogenic. Donor age, sex, ethnicity and CMV serostatus were compiled together with the repertoire data. Genome-wide SNP genotypes for about 60% of the roughly 670 donors were used in a later genetic analysis, which treated that subset as a discovery cohort. Every discovery cohort repertoire had been produced on one sequencing platform. HLA typing included class I and class II loci at four-digit resolution. The number of typed donors differed by locus: 629-630 for A, B, C, DRB1 and DQB1; 522 for DQA1; around 580 for DPA1; and about 450 for DPB1. Several DR-DQ haplotypes were handled as single units for association and clustering because linkage in the cohort was strong. Across some 400 genotyped donors of the cohort, an average of approximately 220,000 unique TCR beta nucleotide sequences per donor were sequenced, and 15% to 20% of those sequences were non-productive. The research as a whole found: Because counts were too low, seventeen rarely observed V segments, including chromosome 9 orphons, were excluded from the earlier analysis of around 590 of the donors. A later genetic analysis associated a missense DCLRE1C variant with V-gene and J-gene trimming of TCR beta chains, and an independent cohort replicated the association. In a later analysis, most CMV-associated TCR beta chains were found to appear HLA-restricted, with HLA associations seemingly driven largely by CMV exposure. Cytomegalovirus status was reported to be diagnosed by the classifier with high specificity and sensitivity in both the original and validation cohorts. In this cohort, only TCR beta chains were sequenced, and detectable features were limited by the absence of alpha or paired-chain data. Because HLA typing was unavailable for some donors at each locus, only the typed subset was used in association tests. Compared with the approximately 720-donor mean, donors in an Asian-associated ancestry cluster had fewer N-insertions in productive TCRs, according to a later genetic analysis. In a later analysis, 15,000 to 20,000 TCR beta sequences were associated with specific HLA alleles at a false discovery rate of 0.05. Linkage disequilibrium might explain the correlated functional status among segregating V segments, but an unknown experimental factor could not be excluded. According to a later analysis, TCR association rates differed among HLA loci, with DRB1 alleles showing the most associated TCRs and HLA-C alleles showing the fewest. In an earlier analysis of several hundred of the donors, most TCR beta V segments were observed in productive rearrangements about 87% or about 30% of the time, broadly matching IMGT annotations. In a later analysis, HLA-associated TCR beta chains were found to be more clonally expanded and to have lower generation probabilities than equally common non-associated chains. CMV serostatus was the only immune exposure information available for the cohort. Sequencing depth was assumed to be roughly uniform across donors in the presence/absence analyses, though that assumption may not hold. According to the authors, the approach could potentially be generalized to other disease states and immunological phenotypes. Strong co-occurrence of HLA alleles, especially DR and DQ, made assigning TCR associations to individual alleles difficult. Three of the identified cytomegalovirus-associated TCR beta chains were confirmed in vitro to be specific for cytomegalovirus antigens. A cluster of highly shared sequence variants was judged likely to represent a technical artifact of the sequencing pipeline. A later analysis reported that several top co-occurrence clusters appeared linked to parvovirus B19, influenza, CMV and Epstein-Barr virus. Across donors, most TCR sequences were observed very rarely, whereas some public TCRs were present in many individuals. The study listed approximately 150 TCR beta chains as associated with cytomegalovirus. Some IMGT-functional V segments, including TRBV6-2 and TRBV6-3, could not be told apart with the 87-base-pair reads, so those segments were excluded. A further reported finding was that TCR beta sequences accurately predicted the HLA-A and HLA-B alleles for most subjects in the first cohort.

The method was the immunoSEQ multiplex PCR assay. The multiplex PCR relied on a mix of 60 forward primers for TCR Vbeta segments and 13 reverse primers for TCR Jbeta segments. The CDR3 region of rearranged TCR beta genes was amplified from genomic DNA by a multiplex PCR assay. The amplified TCR beta libraries were sequenced on the Illumina HiSeq System as 87-base-pair reads. The authors' analysis ran thus. A later analysis tallied 75 million to 95 million unique TCR beta chains across the 650 to 750 repertoires, and around 10 million of those chains were shared by two or more donors. A nearest-neighbor algorithm error-corrected the raw reads and collapsed the reads into unique sequences, merging closely related sequences to remove PCR and sequencing errors. Alignment of CDR3 sequences to IMGT reference sequences was used to assign V, D and J gene segments. Each retained sequence needed at least a six-nucleotide match to both a V gene segment and a J gene segment. Rearrangements were classified as productive when the CDR3 lacked stop codons and remained in frame with V and J, and all other rearrangements were classified as non-productive. Following IMGT convention, CDR3 was defined as the stretch from the second conserved V-encoded cysteine to the conserved J-encoded phenylalanine. In an earlier analysis of 550 to 650 of the donors, sequences lacking an unambiguous match to a single V gene segment were excluded. In an earlier analysis of some 590 of the donors, a V segment was called functional when productive rearrangements were above 56.7%, and segregating when the standard deviation between donors exceeded 5%. A statistical classification framework was built to diagnose cytomegalovirus status from the catalog of TCR beta chain sequences. In a later analysis, TCR nucleotide sequences were compared against IMGT/GENE-DB human TR gene sequences so that V and J genes could be assigned. The TCRdist pipeline was used in a later analysis to assign CDR3 sequences and most-parsimonious VDJ recombination scenarios. In a later analysis, every TCR beta chain was defined by the combination of its CDR3 amino acid sequence and its V-gene family, and reads without a unique V-gene family were dropped. In a later analysis, fewer than 600 highly shared, low-generation-probability nucleotide sequences were removed to address suspected cross-contamination and a sequencing artifact. In a later analysis, a clonal expansion index for each public chain was calculated from normalized within-repertoire ranks of inferred template counts. Generation probabilities in a later analysis came from a VDJ recombination model fitted to out-of-frame rearrangements, and those results were checked against IGoR. In a later analysis, TCR-TCR, TCR-HLA and TCR-CMV co-occurrence was scored with hypergeometric tests, and a repertoire-size bias correction was applied to TCR pairs. To estimate false discovery rates, a later analysis permuted the HLA or CMV assignments 20 times. In a later analysis, co-occurring TCRs were grouped using DBSCAN, with TCRdist sequence similarity added in when clustering inside HLA-allele-positive subsets. Repertoires with fewer than 30,000 or more than 120,000 public chains were left out of co-occurrence clustering, as were about five repertoires with anomalous nucleotide sharing. The source is immuneACCESS, and TCRdb retained only in-frame sequences with V and J called. Part of the clones is not carried over; for the studies checked, unresolved V genes explain less than half of this, and the remainder is unexplained. That table gives V, J and clone size, and the DNA gave D and trimming. The sample table lists roughly 200,000 clones, about three quarters of them with a count of one. 2.5% to 3% of the sample comes from the top ten.

The cohort was made up of around 720 healthy bone marrow donors. Cohort members were all nominally healthy when sampled, although unrecorded immune exposures were likely present. The donor tested CMV seropositive and was one of the 289 seropositive cohort members. A peripheral blood sample was provided by each donor, and peripheral blood mononuclear cells were used for TCR beta sequencing. Genomic DNA was extracted from the blood cell samples with the Qiagen DNeasy Blood Extraction Kit. Remarks on this clone: Its antigen is currently not known. Base qualities were left out, and no much larger clone turns up one base away.

Relative to germline, V is 7 bases shorter and J is 0 bases shorter, with 13 bases between their ends. The CDR1 and CDR2 encoded by the germline V gene (reference sequence) are SGHNT and YYREEE. Its CDR3 holds 14 amino acids, cysteine through phenylalanine. CDR3 DNA only is kept here, 42 bases in frame from base 1. Sequenced material: PBMCs. The TCR was taken from a woman in her sixties in good health and CMV-seropositive. In this chain, TRBV5-4 is recombined with TRBJ1-1; there is no confident call for the D gene. CDR3 region: CASSRDFMNTEAFF. The nucleotides read TGTGCCAGCTCGAGGGATTTCATGAACACTGAAGCTTTCTTT.